The present entry profiles one T cell receptor (beta chain) with its context. This sample stems from a study of blood T cell repertoires in COVID-19. Study-level information: Some COVID-19 samples were acute and others convalescent; all came from the United States, Italy and Spain.

Germline values: CDR1 GTSNPN, CDR2 SVGIG (reference sequence). Deletions cut 6 bases from V and 7 bases from J, with 7 bases between. CDR3 length: 10 residues. TCRdb keeps only in-frame clones here, not all; method: immunoSEQ multiplex PCR. The sample has a few hundred thousand clones, roughly 87% seen once. All enrollees were roughly 18 to 100 years old and from 24 US areas. Which cohort a participant joined came from the clinical history participants gave. Recovery meant two consecutive negative NP/OP PCR tests, professional clearance, or resolved symptoms. The source is a woman younger than 45 who had recovered from COVID-19. The chain recombines TRBV30 with TRBJ1-5; TRBD1 might be the D (5 bases). Specimen: PBMCs or T cells enriched from blood (not recorded which). In nucleotides, the CDR3 is TGTGCCTGCGGGGGGCAGCCCCAGCATTTT. Protein sequence: CACGGQPQHF.